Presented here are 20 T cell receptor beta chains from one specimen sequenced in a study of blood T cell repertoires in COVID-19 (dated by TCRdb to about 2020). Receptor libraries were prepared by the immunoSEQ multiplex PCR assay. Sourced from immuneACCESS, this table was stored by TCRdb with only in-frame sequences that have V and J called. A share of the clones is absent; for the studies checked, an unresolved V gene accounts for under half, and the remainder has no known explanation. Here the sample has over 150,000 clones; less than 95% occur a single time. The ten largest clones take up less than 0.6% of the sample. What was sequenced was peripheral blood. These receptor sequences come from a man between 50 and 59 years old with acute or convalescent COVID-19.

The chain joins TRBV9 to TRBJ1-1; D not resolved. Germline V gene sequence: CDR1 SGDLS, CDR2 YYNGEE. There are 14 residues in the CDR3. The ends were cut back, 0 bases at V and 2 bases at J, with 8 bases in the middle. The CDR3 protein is CASSVVGQNTEAFF. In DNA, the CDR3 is TGTGCCAGCAGCGTAGTTGGGCAAAACACTGAAGCTTTCTTT.

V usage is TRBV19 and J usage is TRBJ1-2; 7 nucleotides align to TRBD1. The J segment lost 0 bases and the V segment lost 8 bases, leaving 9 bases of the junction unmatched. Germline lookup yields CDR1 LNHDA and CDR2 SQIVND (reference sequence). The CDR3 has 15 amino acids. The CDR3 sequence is CASSRDSFSNYGYTF. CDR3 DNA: TGTGCCAGTTCCCGGGACAGCTTCTCTAACTATGGCTACACCTTC. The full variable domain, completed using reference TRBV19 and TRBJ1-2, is DGGITQSPKYLFRKEGQNVTLSCEQNLNHDAMYWYRQDPGQGLRLIYYSQIVNDFQKGDIAEGYSVSREKKESFPLTVTSAQKNPTAFYLCASSRDSFSNYGYTFGSGTRLTVV.

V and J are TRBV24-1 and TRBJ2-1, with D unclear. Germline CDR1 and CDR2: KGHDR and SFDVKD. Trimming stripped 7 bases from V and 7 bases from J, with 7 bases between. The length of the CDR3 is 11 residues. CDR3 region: CATSLVNEQFF. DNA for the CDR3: TGTGCCACCAGCTTAGTGAATGAGCAGTTCTTC.

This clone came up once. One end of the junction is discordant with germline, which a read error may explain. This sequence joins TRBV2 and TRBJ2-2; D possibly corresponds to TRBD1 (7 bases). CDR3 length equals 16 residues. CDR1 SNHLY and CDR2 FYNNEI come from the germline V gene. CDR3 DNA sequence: TGTGCCAGCAGGGAAGGCGGGACAGCTTACACCGGGGAGCTGTTTTTT. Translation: CASREGGTAYTGELFF.

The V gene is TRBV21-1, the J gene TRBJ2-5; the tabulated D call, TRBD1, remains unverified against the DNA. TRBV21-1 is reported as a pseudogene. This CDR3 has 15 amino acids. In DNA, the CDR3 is TGTGCCAGCAGCAAAGAGCGACAGGGTTGGGAGACCCAGTACTTC. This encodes CASSKERQGWETQYF.

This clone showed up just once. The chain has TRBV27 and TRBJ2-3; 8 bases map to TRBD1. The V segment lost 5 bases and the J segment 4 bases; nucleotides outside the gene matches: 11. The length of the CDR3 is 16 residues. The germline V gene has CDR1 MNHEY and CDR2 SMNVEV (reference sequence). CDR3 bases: TGTGCCAGCAGTCCCTCGACAGGGGTATACTCAGATACGCAGTATTTT. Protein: CASSPSTGVYSDTQYF.

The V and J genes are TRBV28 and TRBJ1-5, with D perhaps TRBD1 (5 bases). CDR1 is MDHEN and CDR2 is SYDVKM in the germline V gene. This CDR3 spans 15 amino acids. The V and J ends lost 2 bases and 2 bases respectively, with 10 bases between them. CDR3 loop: CASSLPGIGNQPQHF. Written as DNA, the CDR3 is TGTGCCAGCAGTTTACCAGGGATTGGCAATCAGCCCCAGCATTTT.

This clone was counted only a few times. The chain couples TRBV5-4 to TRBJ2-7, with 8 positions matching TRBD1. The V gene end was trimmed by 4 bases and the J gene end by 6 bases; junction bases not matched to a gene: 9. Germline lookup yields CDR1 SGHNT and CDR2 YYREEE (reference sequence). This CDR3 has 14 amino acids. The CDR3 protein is CASSRGQAFTEQYF. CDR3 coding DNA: TGTGCCAGCAGCAGGGGACAGGCATTCACCGAGCAGTACTTC. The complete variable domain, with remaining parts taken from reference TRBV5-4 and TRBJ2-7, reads ETGVTQSPTHLIKTRGQQVTLRCSSQSGHNTVSWYQQALGQGPQFIFQYYREEENGRGNFPPRFSGLQFPNYSSELNVNALELDDSALYLCASSRGQAFTEQYFGPGTRLTVT.

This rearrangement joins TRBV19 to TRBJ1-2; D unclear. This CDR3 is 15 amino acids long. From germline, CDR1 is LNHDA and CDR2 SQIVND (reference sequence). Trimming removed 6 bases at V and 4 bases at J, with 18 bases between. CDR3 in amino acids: CASSPPAQIFYGYTF. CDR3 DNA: TGTGCCAGTAGCCCACCCGCACAGATATTCTATGGCTACACCTTC.

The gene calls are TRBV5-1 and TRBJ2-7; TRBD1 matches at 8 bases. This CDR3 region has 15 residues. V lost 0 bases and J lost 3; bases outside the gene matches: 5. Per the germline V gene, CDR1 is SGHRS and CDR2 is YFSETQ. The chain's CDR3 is CASSLESGGSYEQYF. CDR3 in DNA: TGCGCCAGCAGCTTGGAATCAGGGGGCAGCTACGAGCAGTACTTC.

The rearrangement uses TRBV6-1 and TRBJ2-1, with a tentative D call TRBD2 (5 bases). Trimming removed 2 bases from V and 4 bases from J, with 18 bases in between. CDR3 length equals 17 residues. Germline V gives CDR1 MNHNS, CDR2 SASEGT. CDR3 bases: TGTGCCAGCAGTGAATTGGACGGGGAGATTAGGTACAATGAGCAGTTCTTC. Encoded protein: CASSELDGEIRYNEQFF.

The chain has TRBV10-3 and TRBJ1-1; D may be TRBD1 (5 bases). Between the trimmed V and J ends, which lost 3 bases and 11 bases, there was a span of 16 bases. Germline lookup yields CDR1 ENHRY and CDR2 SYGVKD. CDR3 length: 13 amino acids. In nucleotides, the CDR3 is TGTGCCATCAGTGAAGGGGCAAGCTCCTGGGCTTTCTTT. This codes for CAISEGASSWAFF.

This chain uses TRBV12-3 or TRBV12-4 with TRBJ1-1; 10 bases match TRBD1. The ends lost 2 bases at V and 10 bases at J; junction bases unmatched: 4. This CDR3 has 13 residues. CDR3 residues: CASSLLGDRGAFF. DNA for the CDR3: TGTGCCAGCAGTTTATTAGGGGACAGGGGAGCTTTCTTT.

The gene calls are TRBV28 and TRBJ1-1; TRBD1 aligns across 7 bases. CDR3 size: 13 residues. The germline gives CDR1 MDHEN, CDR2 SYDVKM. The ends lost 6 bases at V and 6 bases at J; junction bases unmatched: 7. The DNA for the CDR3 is TGTGCCAGCAGCTTCGGACAGGACCCTGAAGCTTTCTTT. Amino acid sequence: CASSFGQDPEAFF.

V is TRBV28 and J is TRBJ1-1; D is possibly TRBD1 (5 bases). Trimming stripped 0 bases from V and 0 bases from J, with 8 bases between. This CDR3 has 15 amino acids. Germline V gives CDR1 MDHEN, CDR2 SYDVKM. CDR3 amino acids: CASSLWRGMNTEAFF. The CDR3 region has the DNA TGTGCCAGCAGTTTATGGCGGGGCATGAACACTGAAGCTTTCTTT.

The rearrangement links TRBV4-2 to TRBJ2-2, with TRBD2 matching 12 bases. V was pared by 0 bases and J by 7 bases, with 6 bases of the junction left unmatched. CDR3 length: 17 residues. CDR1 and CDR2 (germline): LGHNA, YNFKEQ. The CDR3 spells CASSQDNLAGGYGELFF. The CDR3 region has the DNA TGTGCCAGCAGCCAAGACAATCTAGCGGGGGGGTACGGGGAGCTGTTTTTT.

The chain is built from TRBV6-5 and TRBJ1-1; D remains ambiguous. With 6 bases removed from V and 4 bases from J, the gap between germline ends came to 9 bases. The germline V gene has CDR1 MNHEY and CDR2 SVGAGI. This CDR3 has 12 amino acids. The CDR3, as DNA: TGTGCCAGCAGCCATGCAGGCACTGAAGCTTTCTTT. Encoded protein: CASSHAGTEAFF.

The CDR3 coding sequence is TGTGCCAGCAGTGGGTTGGGACAGAGCACAGATACGCAGTATTTT. Translated, it gives CASSGLGQSTDTQYF. The gene calls are TRBV27 and TRBJ2-3, with TRBD1 matching over 7 bases. Germline V gene sequence: CDR1 MNHEY, CDR2 SMNVEV (reference sequence). The V gene end was trimmed by 5 bases and the J gene end by 0 bases; junction bases not matched to a gene: 5. The CDR3 consists of 15 residues.

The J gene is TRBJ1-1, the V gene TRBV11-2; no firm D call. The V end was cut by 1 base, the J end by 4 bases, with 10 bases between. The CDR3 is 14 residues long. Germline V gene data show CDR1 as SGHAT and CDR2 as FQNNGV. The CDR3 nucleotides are TGTGCCAGCAGCTTAGCTTTGGAGGGCACTGAAGCTTTCTTT. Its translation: CASSLALEGTEAFF.

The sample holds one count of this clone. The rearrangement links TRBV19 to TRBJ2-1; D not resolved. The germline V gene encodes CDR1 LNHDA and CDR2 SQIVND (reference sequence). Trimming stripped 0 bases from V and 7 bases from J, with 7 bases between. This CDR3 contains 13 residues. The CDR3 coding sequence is TGTGCCAGTAGTATAGATCATAGTAATGAGCAGTTCTTC. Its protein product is CASSIDHSNEQFF.